The T cell receptor (beta chain) described here comes from a study of a mutant IDH1 vaccine in newly diagnosed glioma. General study points: Whatever changes occurred in top peripheral T cell clonotypes seemed unrelated to pseudoprogression.

Sequencing used immunoSEQ multiplex PCR; TCRdb keeps in-frame clones, though not all of them. Of 50,000 to 70,000 clones listed, 86% are singletons. Time point described: week 35, safety follow-up. Each dose of the vaccine consisted of 300 ug of mutant IDH1 20-mer peptide, with topical imiquimod. Vaccination of patients was performed eight times, in weeks 1, 3, 5, 7, 11, 15, 19 and 23. On this clone itself: Its matching antigen is unknown.

This receptor was taken from a man in his forties with glioma. The source was PBMCs, collected from a glioma patient whose treatment included an IDH1 peptide vaccine.

For the CDR3, the DNA is TGTGCCAGCAGGTCCCCGGGTGGTACGGGACAGGGCTACGAGCAGTACTTC. It yields the protein CASRSPGGTGQGYEQYF. The chain employs TRBV28 and TRBJ2-7; TRBD1 aligns across 9 bases. Germline lookup yields CDR1 MDHEN and CDR2 SYDVKM. This CDR3 spans 17 amino acids. Losses at the gene ends were 6 bases for V and 3 bases for J; bases not matched to a gene: 15.